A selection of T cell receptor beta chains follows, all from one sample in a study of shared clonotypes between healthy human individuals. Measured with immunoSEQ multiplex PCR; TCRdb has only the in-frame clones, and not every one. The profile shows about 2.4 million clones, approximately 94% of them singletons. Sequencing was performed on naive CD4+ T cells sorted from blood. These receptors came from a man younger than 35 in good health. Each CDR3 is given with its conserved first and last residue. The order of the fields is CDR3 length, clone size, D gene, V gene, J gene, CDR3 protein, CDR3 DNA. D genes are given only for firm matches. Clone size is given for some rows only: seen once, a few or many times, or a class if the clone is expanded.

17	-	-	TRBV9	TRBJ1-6	CASTRGPTPGINSPLHF	TGTGCCAGCACCCGAGGACCCACTCCGGGAATTAATTCACCCCTCCACTTT
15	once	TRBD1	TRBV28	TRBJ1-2	CASSFLDRDHYGYTF	TGTGCCAGCAGTTTCCTCGACAGGGACCACTATGGCTACACCTTC
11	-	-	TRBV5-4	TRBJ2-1	CASSPRVGIFF	TGTGCCAGCAGCCCCCGGGTGGGGATTTTCTTC
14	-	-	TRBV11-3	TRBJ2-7	CASSPTGHSYEQYF	TGTGCCAGCAGCCCCACAGGGCACTCCTACGAGCAGTACTTC
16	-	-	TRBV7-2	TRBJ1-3	CASSLSGGYSGNTIYF	TGTGCCAGCAGCTTATCCGGCGGCTACTCTGGAAACACCATATATTTT
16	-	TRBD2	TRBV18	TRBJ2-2	CASYKTGGVATGELFF	TGTGCCAGCTACAAGACCGGGGGGGTCGCCACCGGGGAGCTGTTTTTT
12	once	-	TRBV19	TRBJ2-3	CATKTITDTQYF	TGTGCCACGAAGACGATCACAGATACGCAGTATTTT
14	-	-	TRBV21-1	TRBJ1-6	CASKGTGRNSPLHF	TGTGCCAGCAAGGGGACAGGGCGTAATTCACCCCTCCACTTT
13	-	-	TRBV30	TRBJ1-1	CAWSGTGITEAFF	TGTGCCTGGAGTGGTACAGGGATCACTGAAGCTTTCTTT
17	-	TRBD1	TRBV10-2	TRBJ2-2	CASRVTGGGFNTGELFF	TGCGCCAGCAGGGTGACAGGGGGCGGCTTCAACACCGGGGAGCTGTTTTTT
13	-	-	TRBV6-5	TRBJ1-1	CASSYSLNTEAFF	TGTGCCAGCAGTTACTCCCTGAACACTGAAGCTTTCTTT
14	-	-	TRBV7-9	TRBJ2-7	CASSFEAFGYEQYF	TGTGCCAGCAGCTTTGAAGCCTTCGGCTACGAGCAGTACTTC
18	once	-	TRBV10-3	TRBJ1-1	CAISQERFRVGINTEAFF	TGTGCCATCAGTCAAGAGCGCTTCAGGGTAGGGATAAACACTGAAGCTTTCTTT
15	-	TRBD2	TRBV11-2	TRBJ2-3	CASSPGSSGGDTQYF	TGTGCCAGCAGCCCTGGGTCTAGCGGGGGAGATACGCAGTATTTT
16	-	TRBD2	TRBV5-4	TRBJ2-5	CASSLLGGAVRETQYF	TGTGCCAGCAGCTTGCTCGGGGGGGCCGTCCGAGAGACCCAGTACTTC
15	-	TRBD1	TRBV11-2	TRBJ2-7	CASSPSMDRVYEQYF	TGTGCCAGCAGCCCGAGCATGGACAGGGTGTACGAGCAGTACTTC
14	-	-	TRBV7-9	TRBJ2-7	CASSFTQSSYEQYF	TGTGCCAGCAGCTTTACCCAGAGCTCCTACGAGCAGTACTTC
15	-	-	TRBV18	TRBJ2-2	CASSPGVVDTGELFF	TGTGCCAGCTCACCGGGAGTTGTGGACACCGGGGAGCTGTTTTTT
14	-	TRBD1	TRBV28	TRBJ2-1	CASRRDSRNNEQFF	TGTGCCAGCCGCCGGGACAGTAGGAACAATGAGCAGTTCTTC
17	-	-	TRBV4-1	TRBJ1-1	CASTINVAGPLSAEAFF	TGCGCCAGCACCATAAACGTGGCAGGGCCCCTATCCGCTGAAGCTTTCTTT
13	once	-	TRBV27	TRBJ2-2	CASSLGSPGELFF	TGTGCCAGCAGTTTAGGGTCCCCCGGGGAGCTGTTTTTT
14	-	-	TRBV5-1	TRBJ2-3	CASSDTGSTDTQYF	TGCGCCAGCAGCGATACAGGGAGCACAGATACGCAGTATTTT
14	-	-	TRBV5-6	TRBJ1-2	CASSDGQFPYGYTF	TGTGCCAGCAGCGATGGACAGTTCCCTTATGGCTACACCTTC
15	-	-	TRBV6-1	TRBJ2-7	CASSEETGRTYEQYF	TGTGCCAGCAGTGAAGAGACAGGGAGGACCTACGAGCAGTACTTC
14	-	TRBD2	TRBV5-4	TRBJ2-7	CASTSWEGRSEQYF	TGTGCCAGCACCTCGTGGGAGGGCCGGAGTGAGCAGTACTTC
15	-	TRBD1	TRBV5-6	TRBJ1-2	CASRGSGTGGYGYTF	TGTGCCAGCAGGGGGTCCGGGACAGGAGGCTATGGCTACACCTTC
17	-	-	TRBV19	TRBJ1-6	CASSPMSSGTGNSPLHF	TGTGCCAGTAGTCCTATGTCATCCGGGACTGGAAATTCACCCCTCCACTTT
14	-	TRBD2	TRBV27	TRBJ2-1	CARGRTGGPEEQFF	TGTGCCAGGGGGCGGACGGGAGGCCCGGAAGAGCAGTTCTTC
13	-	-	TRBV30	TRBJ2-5	CAQGAGGRETQYF	TGTGCCCAGGGGGCGGGGGGCCGCGAGACCCAGTACTTC
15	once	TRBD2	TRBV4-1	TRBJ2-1	CASSQGGGTYNEQFF	TGCGCCAGCAGCCAGGGGGGGGGAACCTACAATGAGCAGTTCTTC
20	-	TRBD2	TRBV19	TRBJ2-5	CASSMGPRRGGEIHQETQYF	TGTGCCAGTAGTATGGGGCCGCGGCGGGGGGGCGAGATCCACCAAGAGACCCAGTACTTC